This TCR beta chain was recorded in a study of shared T cell receptors in the human thymus. Germline V gene sequence: CDR1 PRHDT, CDR2 FYEKMQ (reference sequence). The J segment lost 3 bases and the V segment lost 4 bases, leaving 4 bases of the junction unmatched. CDR3 length: 15 residues. Libraries were prepared by immunoSEQ multiplex PCR; TCRdb keeps only in-frame clonotypes and omits some of them. The data hold 540,000 or so clones, with around three quarters observed a single time. The sample was also linked to a second study, of human thymus T cells. From that paper: Usage of V and J genes appeared biased in thymic and blood repertoires.

The specimen was thymocytes. The receptor was derived from a boy younger than two with a congenital heart defect. V and J are TRBV13 and TRBJ2-7; TRBD2 matches at 12 bases. CDR3 nucleotides: TGTGCCAGCAGCTCTTGGACTAGCGGGATCTACGAGCAGTACTTC. Protein product: CASSSWTSGIYEQYF.